This T cell receptor (beta chain) is drawn from a study of cytomegalovirus exposure and HLA in healthy donors. Findings and limits, study-wide: Trimming of TCR beta V- and J-genes showed a link, identified in a later analysis, to a missense DCLRE1C variant. Association of 16,951 TCR beta sequences with HLA alleles was found at 0.05 false discovery rate in a later analysis. The authors judged a highly shared variant cluster likely a sequencing artifact.

CDR3 length: 16 amino acids. Per germline, CDR1 SGHRS and CDR2 YFSETQ. With 3 bases clipped from V and 3 bases from J, the junction kept 10 bases outside the gene matches. Of note for this clone: Its specificity is unknown.

It was with 60 Vbeta and 13 Jbeta primers that the PCR ran. Measured with immunoSEQ multiplex PCR; TCRdb has only the in-frame clones, and not every one. The sample holds more than 50,000 clones, roughly 74% seen once. Sequencing input: PBMCs. This receptor was obtained from a man between 35 and 55 years old in good health and CMV-seropositive. The chain combines TRBV5-1 with TRBJ1-2; 8 positions match TRBD1. CDR3 in DNA: TGCGCCAGCAGCTCCCCTTCAGGGGGCTGGGACTATGGCTACACCTTC. It yields the protein CASSSPSGGWDYGYTF. Supplemented by reference TRBV5-1 and TRBJ1-2, the full variable domain reads KAGVTQTPRYLIKTRGQQVTLSCSPISGHRSVSWYQQTPGQGLQFLFEYFSETQRNKGNFPGRFSGRQFSNSRSEMNVSTLELGDSALYLCASSSPSGGWDYGYTFGSGTRLTVV.